In its sample, the clone carrying this TCR beta chain was seen a few times. The sample originates from a study of OX40 agonist ivuxolimab in advanced cancers. Study background: It was ivuxolimab, an agonistic anti-OX40 (CD134) antibody, that patients were treated with.

The timepoints at which blood was sampled were baseline, cycle 4 day 1, and cycle 7 day 1. The assay was immunoSEQ multiplex PCR, and TCRdb's table has in-frame clones only and misses some. The sample shows about 59,000 clones, under 90% of them seen only once. CDR1 and CDR2 from the germline V gene are MGHRA and YSYEKL. The CDR3 has 16 residues. Trimming took 4 bases from V and 4 from J, leaving 17 bases between them. The source of this sequence is an adult with an advanced solid tumor such as melanoma, head and neck, liver or kidney cancer. The chain couples TRBV4-1 to TRBJ2-1; D remains ambiguous. Sequencing was performed on CD4+ or CD8+ T cells sorted from blood, taken in a trial of the OX40 agonist ivuxolimab. The CDR3 reads CASSRVASVVYNEQFF. The CDR3 region has the DNA TGCGCCAGCAGCCGGGTTGCTTCGGTCGTTTACAATGAGCAGTTCTTC.